This T cell receptor (beta chain) is drawn from a study of blood T cell repertoires in COVID-19. On the study more broadly: Sites across the United States, Italy and Spain contributed samples from acute and convalescent COVID-19. PBMCs, B-cell-depleted T cells, or T cells provided the cDNA or gDNA that made up the material.

Libraries were prepared by immunoSEQ multiplex PCR; TCRdb keeps only in-frame clonotypes and omits some of them. Found here are some 97,000 clones, 88% of them singletons; the top ten hold 5%. The CDR3 sequence is 15 residues long. Trimming at V came to 3 bases and at J to 5 bases, leaving 8 bases not matched to a gene. Germline V gives CDR1 SGHRS, CDR2 YFSETQ. The chain combines TRBV5-1 with TRBJ2-5; 9 bases agree with TRBD1. What was sequenced was peripheral blood. The receptor was isolated from a human donor in a cohort sampled during active COVID-19. The CDR3 DNA reads TGCGCCAGCAGCTCGGGGGACAGGGCTGAGGAGACCCAGTACTTC. It translates to CASSSGDRAEETQYF.